The present TCR beta chain was sequenced within a study of T cell repertoires in cytomegalovirus infection. On the study more broadly: Both CMV infection and a matching HLA type were indicated by public TCR beta signatures.

About this clonotype: This may arise from a read error, as a much more abundant clone is one base away.

TCRdb reprocessed the reads with MiXCR, giving one entry per CDR3 protein. The sample has around 240,000 distinct CDR3 sequences; under 25% are singletons. Germline CDR1 SGHAT, CDR2 FQNNGV. CDR3 length: 12 residues. Sequencing was performed on CD8+ T cells from PBMCs. This clonotype was obtained from a human donor in good health (CMV status not recorded). Some clones in this sample may be carry-over from other donors' samples. The chain combines TRBV11-2 with TRBJ2-3; no firm D call. Here the CDR3 DNA reads TGTGCCAGCAGCTCATACACAGATACGCAGTGTTTT. Protein sequence: CASSSYTDTQCF.